This entry lists 17 T cell receptor beta chains sequenced from one sample in a study of T cell changes during pregnancy in multiple sclerosis. Sequencing was performed with immunoSEQ multiplex PCR; in TCRdb, only in-frame clones are kept and a portion is missing. The table records about 35,000 clones, roughly nine tenths of them present only once. This specimen was peripheral blood, taken in the third trimester of pregnancy. All receptors come from a female donor in good health, enrolled as a control in a pregnancy study.

This clone appeared once. This sequence joins TRBV6-4 and TRBJ1-2; D is unclear. This CDR3 is built from 13 residues. The V gene lost 2 bases and the J gene lost 4 bases, with 8 bases spanning the gap. Germline values: CDR1 MRHNA, CDR2 SNTAGT. CDR3 residues: CASSDGLSYGYTF. The CDR3 DNA follows: TGTGCCAGCAGTGACGGCTTAAGCTATGGCTACACCTTC.

The chain recombines TRBV9 with TRBJ2-7, with a weak D call TRBD2 (5 bases). In germline, CDR1 is SGDLS, CDR2 YYNGEE. The V end lost 4 bases, the J end lost 2 bases, and 16 bases lay between the germline ends. This CDR3 comprises 15 residues. CDR3 sequence (DNA): TGTGCCAGCAGCACAAGTCCCGGGGAAACCTACGAGCAGTACTTC. Encoded protein: CASSTSPGETYEQYF.

The chain has TRBV2 and TRBJ1-1; 7 nucleotides match TRBD1. The germline V gene encodes CDR1 SNHLY and CDR2 FYNNEI. With 6 bases clipped from V and 5 bases from J, the junction kept 6 bases outside the gene matches. The CDR3 is made up of 13 amino acids. CDR3 sequence (DNA): TGTGCCAGCAGGGGACAGTCCTTAACTGAAGCTTTCTTT. Amino acids: CASRGQSLTEAFF.

The rearrangement uses TRBV5-4 and TRBJ1-6, with 7 bases fitting TRBD1. V was pared by 0 bases and J by 8 bases, with 5 bases of the junction left unmatched. There are 15 residues in the CDR3. CDR1 and CDR2 from the germline V gene are SGHNT and YYREEE (reference sequence). The CDR3 reads CASSLVGQNYSPLHF. Written as DNA, the CDR3 is TGTGCCAGCAGCTTGGTGGGACAGAATTATTCACCCCTCCACTTT.

This rearrangement joins TRBV6-5 to TRBJ2-7; 12 bases are a match to TRBD1. J gave up 5 bases and V 0 bases, and 2 bases lay outside the gene matches. The CDR3 length is 15 residues. CDR1 is MNHEY, CDR2 SVGAGI, per germline. In DNA form, the CDR3 reads TGTGCCAGCAGTTACTCGGGACAGGGGGCAGACGAGCAGTACTTC. As protein: CASSYSGQGADEQYF.

This rearrangement joins TRBV28 to TRBJ1-6, with D tentatively TRBD1 (5 bases). The V end lost 6 bases, the J end lost 6 bases, and 15 bases lay between the germline ends. Germline V gives CDR1 MDHEN, CDR2 SYDVKM. The CDR3 loop spans 15 amino acids. The CDR3 nucleotides read TGTGCCAGCAGGCTTCGGGGGTCGGGTAATTCACCCCTCCACTTT. Amino acid sequence: CASRLRGSGNSPLHF.

The rearrangement uses TRBV5-4 and TRBJ1-6; TRBD1 matches 7 bases. Germline V CDR1 and CDR2: SGHNT, YYREEE (reference sequence). CDR3 length: 15 amino acids. V trimming: 2 bases; J trimming: 1 base; junction bases outside the gene matches: 0. Here the CDR3 DNA reads TGTGCCAGCAGCTTACAGGGGTCCTATAATTCACCCCTCCACTTT. Amino acid sequence: CASSLQGSYNSPLHF.

The rearrangement uses TRBV14 and TRBJ2-6, with D tentatively TRBD1 (6 bases). This CDR3 comprises 16 residues. Germline V gene sequence: CDR1 SGHDN, CDR2 FVKESK. Trimming removed 6 bases at V and 0 bases at J, with 12 bases between. In nucleotides, the CDR3 is TGTGCCAGCAGTGACAGGACTTTCTCTGGGGCCAACGTCCTGACTTTC. Protein: CASSDRTFSGANVLTF.

The chain employs TRBV4-3 and TRBJ1-2; 11 nucleotides match TRBD1. Germline CDR1 is LGHNA and CDR2 is YSLEER. The CDR3 has 19 amino acids. V dropped 0 bases and J dropped 4; count of bases not matched to a gene: 13. DNA of the CDR3: TGCGCCAGCAGCCAAGAGTTCCCGAGGACAGGGGGCCGGGGCTATGGCTACACCTTC. Translated: CASSQEFPRTGGRGYGYTF.

This chain uses TRBV5-1 with TRBJ1-1; TRBD1 agrees at 7 bases. The germline V gene has CDR1 SGHRS and CDR2 YFSETQ. The trim removed 3 bases at V and 6 bases at J, leaving 5 bases unmatched. The CDR3 length is 13 residues. The CDR3 DNA is TGCGCCAGCAGCTCGACAGGGCGGGCTGAAGCTTTCTTT. This codes for CASSSTGRAEAFF.

This clone has a single count. The chain is built from TRBV6-1 and TRBJ1-2; D unresolved. V was trimmed by 2 bases and J by 7 bases, leaving 17 bases between them. The CDR3 contains 15 residues. Per the germline V gene, CDR1 is MNHNS and CDR2 is SASEGT. CDR3 coding DNA: TGTGCCAGCAGTGAATTCCAGGCCCTGGGGAGTGGCTACACCTTC. It translates to CASSEFQALGSGYTF.

The chain has TRBV11-2 and TRBJ2-5; perhaps TRBD1 as D (8 bases). The CDR3 has 16 residues. Per the germline V gene, CDR1 is SGHAT and CDR2 is FQNNGV. V shed 0 bases and J shed 5 bases, with 16 bases lying between them. The CDR3 loop is CASSLEGGTGAETQYF. The CDR3 bases are TGTGCCAGCAGCTTAGAGGGGGGGACAGGAGCCGAGACCCAGTACTTC.

This clone was seen a few times. The V and J genes are TRBV6-1 and TRBJ1-1; D ambiguous. The CDR3 totals 13 residues. Germline-derived CDR1 and CDR2 are MNHNS and SASEGT. The V and J ends lost 3 bases and 5 bases respectively, with 10 bases between them. CDR3 residues: CASSERVRTEAFF. The CDR3 DNA sequence: TGTGCCAGCAGTGAGAGGGTACGAACTGAAGCTTTCTTT.

This chain connects TRBV2 to TRBJ2-3; TRBD2 matches 8 bases. V trimming: 2 bases; J trimming: 6 bases; junction bases outside the gene matches: 10. The CDR3 covers 16 residues. Per germline, CDR1 SNHLY and CDR2 FYNNEI. CDR3 nucleotide sequence: TGTGCCAGCAGTGAACAAGCGGGGGTGCTTGGGGATACGCAGTATTTT. Protein sequence: CASSEQAGVLGDTQYF.

The V gene is TRBV4-3, the J gene TRBJ2-2, with D possibly matching TRBD2 (6 bases). CDR3 length: 14 amino acids. Germline values: CDR1 LGHNA, CDR2 YSLEER. V was clipped by 0 bases and J by 5 bases, with 7 bases between them. The CDR3 DNA is TGCGCCAGCAGCCAAGATCGGGGGACCGGGGAGCTGTTTTTT. Its translation: CASSQDRGTGELFF.

This clone appeared a single time. The rearrangement joins TRBV29-1 to TRBJ1-1, with TRBD1 identical over 10 bases. The CDR3 consists of 14 residues. The germline gives CDR1 SQVTM, CDR2 ANQGSEA. Trimming cost V 7 bases and J 5 bases; bases outside gene matches: 10. The CDR3, as DNA: TGCAGCGCAATCCGGGGGGGACAGGGGACTGAAGCTTTCTTT. Translation: CSAIRGGQGTEAFF.

This rearrangement joins TRBV14 to TRBJ1-5; weak D call: TRBD1 (5 bases). The CDR3 totals 15 residues. V lost 0 bases, J lost 5 bases, and 11 bases lay in between. Germline CDR1 reads SGHDN; CDR2 reads FVKESK. CDR3: CASSQEKAGHQPQHF. The CDR3 DNA reads as TGTGCCAGCAGCCAAGAAAAGGCAGGGCATCAGCCCCAGCATTTT.